A single sample is the source of the 20 T cell receptor beta chains below, sequenced in a study of vaccination and CD4 T cells after COVID-19. Cultured CD4+ T cell DNA underwent sequencing with the Oncomine TCR Beta short-read assay. Each CDR3 protein is one row after TCRdb ran MiXCR on the PCR reads. The sample includes roughly 12,000 distinct CDR3 sequences, approximately 60% of them seen just once. These receptors are not linked to any known antigen. Regarding treatment: approximately 9-day PBMC culture with coronavirus spike peptide pools or control peptides (ViraFEST assay). The sequenced material came from CD4+ T cells from blood, cultured in vitro. These receptors came from a human donor who had recovered from COVID-19.

The sample holds a few counts of this clonotype. The chain links TRBV20-1 to TRBJ1-2; TRBD1 is a possible D gene (6 bases). Germline loops: CDR1 DFQATT, CDR2 SNEGSKA (reference sequence). V was cut by 3 bases and J by 4 bases, with 18 bases left in between. The CDR3 loop spans 15 amino acids. The CDR3 region is CSASWGGYSFYGYTF. CDR3 nucleotide sequence: TGCAGTGCTAGTTGGGGGGGCTATTCTTTCTATGGCTACACCTTC.

This rearrangement joins TRBV28 to TRBJ2-3, with a weak D call TRBD2 (6 bases). The germline V and J ends were trimmed by 2 bases and 4 bases, with 16 bases remaining between them. The germline CDR1 and CDR2 sequences are MDHEN and SYDVKM. The CDR3 totals 16 residues. Here the CDR3 reads CASSLRELAGPDTQYF. Here the CDR3 DNA reads TGTGCCAGCAGTTTACGAGAACTAGCAGGGCCAGATACGCAGTATTTT.

The V gene is TRBV4-3, the J gene TRBJ2-1, with 8 nucleotides matching TRBD2. Per germline, CDR1 LGHNA and CDR2 YSLEER. CDR3 size: 14 residues. Trimming at V came to 1 base and at J to 12 bases, leaving 8 bases not matched to a gene. CDR3 sequence: CASSQGGREDGQFF. CDR3 DNA: TGCGCCAGCAGCCAAGGAGGGCGGGAGGATGGGCAGTTCTTC.

This chain uses TRBV2 with TRBJ1-6; possible D gene TRBD1, 5 bases. This CDR3 contains 15 residues. Germline CDR1 is SNHLY and CDR2 is FYNNEI. V lost 6 bases to trimming and J lost 7 bases, with 16 bases between them. The CDR3 nucleotides are TGTGCCAGCAGCTCAGACAGTGCCGAAAATTCACCCCTCCACTTT. This encodes CASSSDSAENSPLHF.

The rearrangement joins TRBV20-1 to TRBJ1-2; TRBD1 matches at 7 bases. CDR3 size: 14 residues. V shed 4 bases and J 6 bases; nucleotides not matched to a gene: 11. Germline CDR1 and CDR2: DFQATT and SNEGSKA (reference sequence). The CDR3 region is CSATLPGQSHGYTF. CDR3 in DNA: TGCAGTGCTACATTACCGGGACAGAGCCATGGCTACACCTTC.

By frequency in the sample, this clonotype is medium-sized (0.01 to 0.1%). The chain has TRBV12-3 or TRBV12-4 and TRBJ1-2; the D is unclear. This CDR3 region has 12 residues. Between the trimmed V and J ends, which lost 5 bases and 0 bases, there was a span of 4 bases. In DNA, the CDR3 is TGTGCCAGCAGTAATTCTAACTATGGCTACACCTTC. It encodes CASSNSNYGYTF.

This clonotype was picked up one time. J is TRBJ2-5 and V is TRBV7-2, with 7 bases fitting TRBD1. Germline V gene lookup returns CDR1 SGHTA and CDR2 FQGNSA. The CDR3 covers 15 residues. V dropped 6 bases and J dropped 5; count of bases not matched to a gene: 12. CDR3 in amino acids: CASRRASGGGETQYF. CDR3 DNA: TGTGCCAGCAGAAGGGCCTCAGGGGGTGGGGAGACCCAGTACTTC.

This sequence joins TRBV7-3 and TRBJ1-1; D is possibly TRBD1 (6 bases). The CDR3 length is 14 residues. The V gene's germline CDR1 is SGHTA and CDR2 FQGTGA. Trimming took off 6 bases at V and 1 base at J, with 12 bases between the two ends. The CDR3 coding sequence is TGTGCCAGCAGTTCGGGACACTCGAACACTGAAGCTTTCTTT. Residues: CASSSGHSNTEAFF.

V is TRBV10-3 and J is TRBJ2-5; no firm D call. Trimming took off 3 bases at V and 5 bases at J, with 10 bases between the two ends. The CDR3 loop spans 13 amino acids. The germline gives CDR1 ENHRY, CDR2 SYGVKD. The CDR3 DNA follows: TGTGCCATCAGTGACTTTGCAGATGAGACCCAGTACTTC. It specifies CAISDFADETQYF.

This chain links TRBV19 with TRBJ1-5; D not resolved. The length of the CDR3 is 16 residues. In germline, CDR1 is LNHDA, CDR2 SQIVND (reference sequence). Trimming shortened V by 5 bases and J by 2 bases, and 16 bases separated the two germline ends. CDR3 sequence: CASSLPGPSGNQPQHF. In DNA, the CDR3 is TGTGCCAGTAGTCTTCCCGGGCCGTCGGGCAATCAGCCCCAGCATTTT.

CDR3 amino acids: CASSPTSGRLPEQYF. CDR3 nucleotides: TGTGCCAGCAGCCCAACTAGCGGGAGACTCCCCGAGCAGTACTTC. The chain uses TRBV7-2 and TRBJ2-7; 11 positions match TRBD2. From germline, CDR1 is SGHTA and CDR2 FQGNSA. This CDR3 has 15 amino acids. V shed 5 bases and J 6 bases; nucleotides not matched to a gene: 9. Full variable domain (remainder filled in from reference TRBV7-2 and TRBJ2-7): GAGVSQSPSNKVTEKGKDVELRCDPISGHTALYWYRQSLGQGLEFLIYFQGNSAPDKSGLPSDRFSAERTGGSVSTLTIQRTQQEDSAVYLCASSPTSGRLPEQYFGPGTRLTVT.

CDR3 residues: CSAGDSLSPEAFF. The DNA for the CDR3 is TGCAGTGCCGGGGACAGCCTATCCCCTGAAGCTTTCTTT. The rearrangement uses TRBV20-1 and TRBJ1-1, with TRBD1 identical over 7 bases. The V gene end was trimmed by 6 bases and the J gene end by 6 bases; junction bases not matched to a gene: 10. CDR3 length: 13 amino acids. Germline-derived CDR1 and CDR2 are DFQATT and SNEGSKA (reference sequence).

This clonotype has more than one count but fewer than ten. The chain is built from TRBV20-1 and TRBJ1-2, with 10 bases lining up with TRBD1. The CDR3 is made up of 14 amino acids. V lost 2 bases, J lost 4 bases, and 4 bases stayed unmatched. CDR1 and CDR2 (germline): DFQATT, SNEGSKA (reference sequence). CDR3 residues: CSARTDRGGYGYTF. The CDR3 region has the DNA TGCAGTGCTAGAACGGACAGGGGGGGCTATGGCTACACCTTC.

This chain joins TRBV6-5 and TRBJ2-2; unclear D gene. The CDR3 contains 15 residues. Deletions cut 0 bases from V and 0 bases from J, with 5 bases between. Looked up from germline, CDR1 is MNHEY and CDR2 is SVGAGI. CDR3 protein: CASSYSWTNTGELFF. CDR3 nucleotide sequence: TGTGCCAGCAGTTACTCGTGGACGAACACCGGGGAGCTGTTTTTT.

V and J are TRBV7-2 and TRBJ2-7; TRBD2 is a possible D gene (6 bases). Germline V CDR1 and CDR2: SGHTA, FQGNSA. The CDR3 runs to 14 residues. Between the trimmed V and J ends, which lost 5 bases and 6 bases, there was a span of 17 bases. The CDR3 loop is CASSPGLRDREQYF. Written as DNA, the CDR3 is TGTGCCAGCAGCCCGGGACTGAGGGACCGCGAGCAGTACTTC.

This chain's CDR3 is CASSLGGGSQPQHF. The CDR3 DNA sequence: TGTGCCAGCAGCTTAGGGGGCGGGTCCCAGCCCCAGCATTTT. The chain joins TRBV7-3 to TRBJ1-5; tentative D call: TRBD1 (6 bases). Trimming removed 2 bases from V and 7 bases from J, with 12 bases in between. The CDR3 runs to 14 residues. The germline V gene encodes CDR1 SGHTA and CDR2 FQGTGA.

This chain connects TRBV6-1 to TRBJ1-1; D may be TRBD1 (6 bases). CDR3 length: 17 amino acids. In germline, CDR1 is MNHNS, CDR2 SASEGT. V gave up 7 bases and J gave up 0 bases, with 21 bases separating them. CDR3 bases: TGTGCCAGCACCACATCCAGGGGCCGAGGTATGAACACTGAAGCTTTCTTT. This encodes CASTTSRGRGMNTEAFF.

The chain carries TRBV7-6 and TRBJ2-3; D might be TRBD2 (5 bases). This CDR3 comprises 17 residues. Looked up from germline, CDR1 is SGHVS and CDR2 is FNYEAQ. Trimming stripped 5 bases from V and 0 bases from J, with 18 bases between. The CDR3 nucleotides are TGTGCCAGCAGCCAAGGGAGTTATAGATCTAGCACAGATACGCAGTATTTT. Translated, it gives CASSQGSYRSSTDTQYF.

Regarding this clonotype: The junction and the germline gene differ at one end; a read error may be behind it. The chain couples TRBV12-3 or TRBV12-4 to TRBJ2-3; D possibly corresponds to TRBD2 (6 bases). The CDR3 is made up of 13 amino acids. The CDR3: CASSLAATDTQYF. The DNA of the CDR3 is TGTGCCAGCAGCTTAGCGGCCACAGATACGCAGTATTTT.

This clonotype was detected only a few times. The chain combines TRBV20-1 with TRBJ2-2; 10 bases agree with TRBD1. V dropped 5 bases and J dropped 5; count of bases not matched to a gene: 5. Germline V gives CDR1 DFQATT, CDR2 SNEGSKA (reference sequence). The length of the CDR3 is 14 residues. The CDR3 bases are TGCAGTGCTGAGACAGGGGGCTTTACCGGGGAGCTGTTTTTT. This translates into CSAETGGFTGELFF.